A selection of T cell receptor beta chains follows, all from one sample in a study of PD-1 blockade in classical Hodgkin lymphoma. Clones were sequenced by immunoSEQ multiplex PCR, and TCRdb holds only the in-frame ones, with some missing. The profile shows just under 20,000 clones, around 90% of them singletons. The sample here was CD8+ T cells from blood, taken before the fourth cycle of nivolumab. These receptor sequences come from a human donor with classical Hodgkin lymphoma. The CDR3 runs from the conserved cysteine through the conserved F or W. The order of the fields is J gene, D gene, clone size, V gene, CDR3 DNA, CDR3 protein. A D gene is named only where the DNA matches it firmly. A clone size is listed for some rows: how often the clone was seen (once, few, many), or a class if it is expanded.

J: TRBJ2-7
D: TRBD2
size: once
V: TRBV2
DNA: TGTGCCAGCAGCGGCCGGACTAGCGTCGAGCAGTACTTC
CDR3: CASSGRTSVEQYF

J: TRBJ2-7
D: TRBD1
size: .
V: TRBV9
DNA: TGTGCCAGCAGCGTAGGGGACAGGGCGGAGCAGTACTTC
CDR3: CASSVGDRAEQYF

J: TRBJ1-2
D: .
size: .
V: TRBV6-1
DNA: TGTGCCAGCAGTGAATTAGGGGCTCCTAACTATGGCTACACCTTC
CDR3: CASSELGAPNYGYTF

J: TRBJ1-2
D: .
size: .
V: TRBV7-9
DNA: TGTGCCAGCAGCTTGTCACAGAAAAATCATATTGGCTACACCTTC
CDR3: CASSLSQKNHIGYTF

J: TRBJ1-4
D: .
size: .
V: TRBV15
DNA: TGTGCCACCAGCAGAGATCCGGGGCTTCCCAATGAAAAACTGTTTTTT
CDR3: CATSRDPGLPNEKLFF

J: TRBJ1-2
D: .
size: .
V: TRBV5-6
DNA: TGTGCCAGCAGCGGGGGCTCGGATTTAAACTATGGCTACACCTTC
CDR3: CASSGGSDLNYGYTF

J: TRBJ2-7
D: TRBD1
size: .
V: TRBV27
DNA: TGTGCCAGCAGTAGGATACCGGGACAGGGAACTTACGAGCAGTACTTC
CDR3: CASSRIPGQGTYEQYF

J: TRBJ1-2
D: .
size: .
V: TRBV15
DNA: TGTGCCACCTCCGACTCCTACTATGGCTACACCTTC
CDR3: CATSDSYYGYTF

J: TRBJ2-1
D: TRBD2
size: .
V: TRBV4-1
DNA: TGCGCCAGCAGCCACCCCCCGCGGGGGAGTACCTACAATGAGCAGTTCTTC
CDR3: CASSHPPRGSTYNEQFF

J: TRBJ2-7
D: TRBD2
size: .
V: TRBV2
DNA: TGTGCCAGCATAACTAGCGGGAGGGAGCAGTACTTC
CDR3: CASITSGREQYF

J: TRBJ2-5
D: TRBD1
size: .
V: TRBV13
DNA: TGTGCCAGCAGCTTAAATGAACAGGGGGATGAGACCCAGTACTTC
CDR3: CASSLNEQGDETQYF

J: TRBJ2-5
D: .
size: .
V: TRBV4-1
DNA: TGCGCCAGCAGCCAAGAGGGCCCAGGGGTGGAGGAGACCCAGTACTTC
CDR3: CASSQEGPGVEETQYF

J: TRBJ2-7
D: TRBD1
size: once
V: TRBV7-8
DNA: TGTGCCAGCAGCTTAGCTGGGACAGGGCACTACGAGCAGTACTTC
CDR3: CASSLAGTGHYEQYF

J: TRBJ1-1
D: .
size: .
V: TRBV6-1
DNA: TGTGCCAGCACCCGCGGGGGGCGGAACACTGAAGCTTTCTTT
CDR3: CASTRGGRNTEAFF

J: TRBJ1-6
D: .
size: .
V: TRBV15
DNA: TGTGCCACCAGCAGGGGCAGGGTTACTAATTCACCCCTCCACTTT
CDR3: CATSRGRVTNSPLHF

J: TRBJ1-2
D: TRBD1
size: .
V: TRBV9
DNA: TGTGCCAGCAGATCTACAGGGGACTATGGCTACACCTTC
CDR3: CASRSTGDYGYTF

J: TRBJ2-7
D: TRBD1
size: .
V: TRBV6-5
DNA: TGTGCCAGCAGTTACTCAACAGGGACAGGGGTTTACGAGCAGTACTTC
CDR3: CASSYSTGTGVYEQYF

J: TRBJ2-7
D: .
size: .
V: TRBV4-2
DNA: TGTGCCAGCAGCCACGGCGGGATGTACGAGCAGTACTTC
CDR3: CASSHGGMYEQYF

J: TRBJ1-4
D: .
size: .
V: TRBV28
DNA: TGTGCCAGCAGGTCGATGGGGACGGGGGGAACTAATGAAAAACTGTTTTTT
CDR3: CASRSMGTGGTNEKLFF

J: TRBJ2-7
D: TRBD2
size: .
V: TRBV29-1
DNA: TGCAGCGTTGAGCTTGCGGGAGGTTCCTACGAGCAGTACTTC
CDR3: CSVELAGGSYEQYF

J: TRBJ2-2
D: TRBD2
size: .
V: TRBV4-2
DNA: TGTGCCAGCAGCCACAGAGCGGGGGCCCCGTTCGGGGAGCTGTTTTTT
CDR3: CASSHRAGAPFGELFF

J: TRBJ2-7
D: .
size: .
V: TRBV6-5
DNA: TGTGCCAGCAGTTACGGGCAGTACCTTCCCTACGAGCAGTACTTC
CDR3: CASSYGQYLPYEQYF

J: TRBJ2-7
D: .
size: .
V: TRBV14
DNA: TGTGCCAGCAGCCAAGACTTTACTACTACGTTCAAGCAGTACTTC
CDR3: CASSQDFTTTFKQYF

J: TRBJ2-1
D: .
size: .
V: TRBV11-2
DNA: TGTGCCAGCAGCTTAGTTCACAATGAGCAGTTCTTC
CDR3: CASSLVHNEQFF

J: TRBJ1-3
D: .
size: .
V: TRBV7-2
DNA: TGTGCCAGCAGCTCCCTGACATACACCATATATTTT
CDR3: CASSSLTYTIYF

J: TRBJ1-1
D: .
size: few
V: TRBV15
DNA: TGTGCCACCAGCGACACAAACACTGAAGCTTTCTTT
CDR3: CATSDTNTEAFF

J: TRBJ2-7
D: TRBD2
size: .
V: TRBV25-1
DNA: TGTGCCAGCAGTGTTAGCGGGGACTCCTACGAGCAGTACTTC
CDR3: CASSVSGDSYEQYF

J: TRBJ2-3
D: .
size: .
V: TRBV27
DNA: TGTGCCAGCAGTCCTTCGACCCTCACAGATACGCAGTATTTT
CDR3: CASSPSTLTDTQYF

J: TRBJ2-1
D: TRBD2
size: .
V: TRBV27
DNA: TGTGCCAGCAGCCTCCCTTATAATAGCGGGAGTGAGCAGTTCTTC
CDR3: CASSLPYNSGSEQFF

J: TRBJ2-1
D: .
size: .
V: TRBV29-1
DNA: TGCAGCGTTGAAGAACAGGAGTACAATGAGCAGTTCTTC
CDR3: CSVEEQEYNEQFF

J: TRBJ2-1
D: TRBD1
size: .
V: TRBV7-9
DNA: TGTGCCAGCAGCTCACGGACAGGGCCCTACAATGAGCAGTTCTTC
CDR3: CASSSRTGPYNEQFF

J: TRBJ2-1
D: TRBD2
size: .
V: TRBV5-1
DNA: TGCGCCAGTCGCGCGTCGTCCTCAGCGGGGAGCTCCTACAATGAGCAGTTCTTC
CDR3: CASRASSSAGSSYNEQFF

J: TRBJ2-7
D: TRBD1
size: .
V: TRBV13
DNA: TGTGCCAGCAGCCCTAGCTCCGGGGACAGGGGGAATTACGAGCAGTACTTC
CDR3: CASSPSSGDRGNYEQYF

J: TRBJ1-1
D: .
size: .
V: TRBV21-1
DNA: TGTGCCAGCAGCACGACCCTTGACACTCCGGAGAACACTGAAGCTTTCTTT
CDR3: CASSTTLDTPENTEAFF

J: TRBJ1-5
D: .
size: .
V: TRBV6-6
DNA: TGTGCCAGCAACCCAATCGGGGACTTGGGCAATCAGCCCCAGCATTTT
CDR3: CASNPIGDLGNQPQHF

J: TRBJ2-2
D: .
size: .
V: TRBV7-6
DNA: TGTGCCAGCAGCTTAGTGTTGGGGTTGTCCGGGGAGCTGTTTTTT
CDR3: CASSLVLGLSGELFF

J: TRBJ2-7
D: TRBD2
size: .
V: TRBV9
DNA: TGTGCCAGCAGCGTAGGACTAGCGGGAAACTCCTACGAGCAGTACTTC
CDR3: CASSVGLAGNSYEQYF

J: TRBJ2-3
D: TRBD2
size: .
V: TRBV5-6
DNA: TGTGCCAGCAGCTTTTCTAGCGGGAGTCCCAGAGATACGCAGTATTTT
CDR3: CASSFSSGSPRDTQYF

J: TRBJ2-1
D: .
size: .
V: TRBV7-9
DNA: TGTGCCAGCAGCCTACCCACGTCCCGTATGGAGAAGCAGTTCTTC
CDR3: CASSLPTSRMEKQFF

J: TRBJ2-1
D: TRBD1
size: .
V: TRBV13
DNA: TGTGCCAGCAGCTTGGGACAGGCCCTTTCCTACAATGAGCAGTTCTTC
CDR3: CASSLGQALSYNEQFF